This entry lists 15 T cell receptor beta chains sequenced from one sample in a study of T-cell memory formation after mild COVID-19. TCRdb independently ran MiXCR on the 5' RACE reads; one entry per CDR3 protein. This table has tens of thousands of distinct CDR3 sequences, 16% appearing once. Sequenced: PBMCs or a T cell subset sorted from them (not recorded which). Receptor source: an adult woman who had mild COVID-19 (a few samples of this study predate the infection). Cell type and time point are not known.

The V gene is TRBV24-1, the J gene TRBJ2-1, with TRBD2 identical over 10 bases. Germline CDR1 and CDR2: KGHDR and SFDVKD. The CDR3 consists of 16 residues. Losses at the gene ends were 7 bases for V and 8 bases for J; bases not matched to a gene: 13. CDR3 sequence (DNA): TGTGCCACCAGAACTCAGCGGGAGGGCCTTTTGGATGAGCAGTTCTTC. As protein: CATRTQREGLLDEQFF.

The V gene is TRBV5-5, the J gene TRBJ2-2, with unresolved D. Germline lookup yields CDR1 SGHKS and CDR2 YYEKEE (reference sequence). This CDR3 is 15 amino acids long. Trimming removed 1 base from V and 1 base from J, with 8 bases in between. The CDR3 DNA is TGTGCCAGCAGCTTGTTAGGACGGAACACCGGGGAGCTGTTTTTT. It encodes CASSLLGRNTGELFF.

This clonotype occurred a few times. This chain uses TRBV12-3 or TRBV12-4 with TRBJ1-2, with unresolved D. Trimming shortened V by 5 bases and J by 5 bases, and 9 bases separated the two germline ends. This CDR3 region has 12 residues. This chain's CDR3 is CASSGQIYGYTF. The CDR3 nucleotides are TGTGCCAGCAGTGGCCAGATATATGGCTACACCTTC.

This clonotype has at least ten counts. The CDR3 sequence: CASSQDTGRSYEQYF. In nucleotides, the CDR3 is TGCGCCAGCAGCCAAGATACAGGCCGGTCCTACGAGCAGTACTTC. V gene TRBV4-1 combines with J gene TRBJ2-7, with D maybe TRBD1 (5 bases). The germline V and J ends were trimmed by 0 bases and 1 base, with 10 bases remaining between them. Germline loops: CDR1 MGHRA, CDR2 YSYEKL. The CDR3 totals 15 residues.

J is TRBJ1-5 and V is TRBV5-1; D is possibly TRBD1 (6 bases). Germline-derived CDR1 and CDR2 are SGHRS and YFSETQ. This CDR3 contains 19 residues. V lost 8 bases to trimming and J lost 0 bases, with 27 bases between them. CDR3 bases: TGCGCCAGAGACGCCGCTCCGGGACACAGAAAAAATAGCAATCAGCCCCAGCATTTT. Its protein is CARDAAPGHRKNSNQPQHF. The full variable domain, rest sourced from reference TRBV5-1 and TRBJ1-5, is KAGVTQTPRYLIKTRGQQVTLSCSPISGHRSVSWYQQTPGQGLQFLFEYFSETQRNKGNFPGRFSGRQFSNSRSEMNVSTLELGDSALYLCARDAAPGHRKNSNQPQHFGDGTRLSIL.

This clonotype showed up just a few times. The V gene is TRBV12-3 or TRBV12-4, the J gene TRBJ1-2; 9 bases align to TRBD1. This CDR3 is 15 amino acids long. V lost 5 bases, J lost 4 bases, and 8 bases stayed unmatched. The CDR3 reads CASSRTGVGSYGYTF. CDR3 sequence (DNA): TGTGCCAGCAGTAGGACAGGGGTCGGTAGCTATGGCTACACCTTC.

This sequence joins TRBV7-2 and TRBJ2-7; D unclear. Germline V gene lookup returns CDR1 SGHTA and CDR2 FQGNSA. The length of the CDR3 is 14 residues. Trimming pared 0 bases from V and 6 bases from J, leaving 12 bases between. CDR3: CASSLAGRQGEQYV. The CDR3 DNA reads as TGTGCCAGCAGCTTAGCGGGTCGGCAAGGCGAGCAGTACGTC.

The chain employs TRBV2 and TRBJ2-1; 7 bases align to TRBD2. Germline values: CDR1 SNHLY, CDR2 FYNNEI. V dropped 6 bases and J dropped 0; count of bases not matched to a gene: 23. The length of the CDR3 is 21 residues. CDR3 coding DNA: TGTGCCAGCAGCTTCTATGGGGGGGAAACACCAATTTCGGGCTCCTACAATGAGCAGTTCTTC. Amino acid sequence: CASSFYGGETPISGSYNEQFF.

This CDR3 reads CASSQEIGSVNSPLHF. In nucleotides, the CDR3 is TGCGCCAGCAGCCAAGAGATAGGGTCGGTTAATTCACCCCTCCACTTT. This chain links TRBV4-1 with TRBJ1-6; D not certain. The CDR3 is 16 residues long. V shed 0 bases and J shed 6 bases, with 12 bases lying between them. From germline, CDR1 is MGHRA and CDR2 YSYEKL.

This clonotype was seen only a few times. The CDR3 sequence is CASSYGQGAYEQYF. CDR3 DNA sequence: TGTGCCAGCAGTTACGGCCAGGGGGCCTACGAGCAGTACTTC. V gene TRBV6-5 combines with J gene TRBJ2-7; 7 bases fit TRBD1. This CDR3 has 14 residues. Trimming removed 2 bases from V and 2 bases from J; junction bases left unmatched: 3. Germline lookup yields CDR1 MNHEY and CDR2 SVGAGI.

This clonotype was seen a handful of times. This chain connects TRBV20-1 to TRBJ1-1, with 7 bases matching TRBD1. The germline gives CDR1 DFQATT, CDR2 SNEGSKA (reference sequence). The CDR3 runs 13 residues. After removal of 4 bases from V and 3 bases from J, the junction contained 5 bases not matched to a gene. The CDR3: CSANRGGDTEAFF. Written as DNA, the CDR3 is TGCAGTGCTAACAGGGGCGGGGACACTGAAGCTTTCTTT.

In this sample, this clonotype turned up a few times. The J gene is TRBJ2-1, the V gene TRBV9; TRBD2 is a possible D gene (6 bases). This CDR3 has 15 amino acids. The ends were cut back, 0 bases at V and 4 bases at J, with 11 bases in the middle. Germline values: CDR1 SGDLS, CDR2 YYNGEE. CDR3 loop: CASSVAGESYNEQFF. The CDR3, as DNA: TGTGCCAGCAGCGTAGCGGGGGAAAGTTACAATGAGCAGTTCTTC.

The genes are TRBV11-2 and TRBJ2-5; D may match TRBD1 or TRBD2 (5 bases each). The CDR3 extends over 9 amino acids. V was cut by 8 bases and J by 7 bases, with 5 bases left in between. Germline CDR1 is SGHAT and CDR2 is FQNNGV. CDR3 residues: CASGGTQYF. The CDR3 DNA reads as TGTGCCAGCGGGGGGACCCAGTACTTC.

The chain joins TRBV7-8 to TRBJ1-1; no clear D gene. This CDR3 has 15 amino acids. In germline, CDR1 is SGHVS, CDR2 FQNEAQ. Trimming removed 5 bases from V and 2 bases from J, with 15 bases in between. CDR3 protein: CASSPEVSPNTEAFF. In DNA form, the CDR3 reads TGTGCCAGCAGCCCAGAGGTCAGCCCTAACACTGAAGCTTTCTTT.

This clonotype came up a few times. V gene TRBV29-1 combines with J gene TRBJ2-1; the match to TRBD2 covers 7 bases. Germline CDR1 SQVTM, CDR2 ANQGSEA. CDR3 length equals 15 residues. The junction had 3 bases not matched to a gene; V was cut back by 0 bases and J by 1 base. The CDR3 region has the DNA TGCAGCGTTGAAGATGGGAGGGCGTCCTACAATGAGCAGTTCTTC. Amino acids: CSVEDGRASYNEQFF.